This T cell receptor (beta chain) was obtained from a study of beta chain features in type 1 diabetes. General observations from the study: Cells that show high TCR expression could be over-represented by cDNA sequencing.

Expressed TCRB transcripts were sequenced, since all the RNA that had been isolated was reverse transcribed. TCRdb's table, derived via immunoSEQ multiplex PCR, lists solely in-frame clones and lacks some. The repertoire holds about 350,000 clones, with 20% as singletons. V lost 11 bases to trimming and J lost 1 base; unmatched junction nucleotides: 6. The CDR3 runs to 13 residues. Germline V gene data show CDR1 as SNHLY and CDR2 as FYNNEI. This clone was seen only a few times. Its specificity is not known. Specimen: naive CD4+ T cells from blood. This receptor was obtained from a young woman in good health. The chain recombines TRBV2 with TRBJ1-1, with 8 bases fitting TRBD1. CDR3 nucleotides: TGTGCCGGAAGGACAGGGCGGAACACTGAAGCTTTCTTT. Protein sequence: CAGRTGRNTEAFF.